The 26 T cell receptor beta chains reported below all come from one sample, sequenced in a study of shared clonotypes between healthy human individuals. Some clones are missing from TCRdb's copy, which holds only in-frame ones; the method was immunoSEQ multiplex PCR. The sample includes millions of clones, approximately 90% of them seen just once. The material sequenced was naive CD4+ T cells sorted from blood. Subset of the sample: CD45RA+ positively selected. The source of these receptors is a man between 18 and 29 years old in good health.

V gene TRBV11-3 combines with J gene TRBJ2-3; D not resolved. Germline V gives CDR1 SGHNT, CDR2 YENEEA. CDR3 size: 12 residues. V gave up 5 bases and J gave up 2 bases, with 5 bases separating them. The CDR3 is CASSAPTDTQYF. DNA of the CDR3: TGTGCCAGCAGCGCGCCCACAGATACGCAGTATTTT.

This clone was picked up one time. The rearrangement uses TRBV6-5 and TRBJ1-4, with a weak D call TRBD1 (6 bases). Germline V gene lookup returns CDR1 MNHEY and CDR2 SVGAGI. This CDR3 is built from 15 residues. Trimming cost V 6 bases and J 7 bases, with 18 bases left between them. The CDR3 region is CASSRMDRGGEKLFF. The CDR3 nucleotides are TGTGCCAGCAGCAGAATGGACCGAGGGGGTGAAAAACTGTTTTTT.

As regards this clone: The junction does not match germline at one end; this may be a read error. Within the sample, other DNA sequences also encode this same CDR3. The V gene is TRBV6-6, the J gene TRBJ2-6; D ambiguous. Germline V gene lookup returns CDR1 MNHNY and CDR2 SVGAGI (reference sequence). The CDR3 has 13 amino acids. The CDR3 spells CASSNSGANVLTF. CDR3 DNA sequence: TGTGCCAGCAGTAACTCTGGGGCCAACGTCCTGACTTTC.

In nucleotides, the CDR3 is TGTGCCAGCAACGCGGGGACAGGGAGTCAGCCCCAGCATTTT. Protein product: CASNAGTGSQPQHF. V and J are TRBV28 and TRBJ1-5; 9 nucleotides match TRBD1. Germline V gene data show CDR1 as MDHEN and CDR2 as SYDVKM. V gave up 7 bases and J gave up 6 bases; unmatched junction bases: 7. The CDR3 has 14 amino acids. The variable domain in full, completed from reference TRBV28 and TRBJ1-5, reads DVKVTQSSRYLVKRTGEKVFLECVQDMDHENMFWYRQDPGLGLRLIYFSYDVKMKEKGDIPEGYSVSREKKERFSLILESASTNQTSMYLCASNAGTGSQPQHFGDGTRLSIL.

V and J are TRBV4-2 and TRBJ1-3; no clear D. Germline CDR1 and CDR2: LGHNA and YNFKEQ. V was clipped by 0 bases and J by 2 bases, with 11 bases between them. The CDR3 is made up of 16 amino acids. The CDR3 sequence is CASSQDVGGTGNTIYF. The CDR3, as DNA: TGTGCCAGCAGCCAAGATGTGGGAGGGACTGGAAACACCATATATTTT.

The V and J genes are TRBV28 and TRBJ1-2, with D tentatively TRBD1 (6 bases). With 5 bases removed from V and 5 bases from J, the gap between germline ends came to 18 bases. Germline V gene sequence: CDR1 MDHEN, CDR2 SYDVKM. The CDR3 covers 15 residues. This CDR3 reads CASSTQGSPPYGYTF. CDR3 bases: TGTGCCAGCAGTACACAGGGTTCTCCCCCGTATGGCTACACCTTC.

The rearrangement links TRBV19 to TRBJ1-1; the D is unclear. This CDR3 is built from 11 residues. Germline CDR1 LNHDA, CDR2 SQIVND (reference sequence). V was cut by 7 bases and J by 3 bases, with 6 bases left in between. This CDR3 is CASTWHTEAFF. CDR3 sequence (DNA): TGTGCCAGTACCTGGCACACTGAAGCTTTCTTT.

The rearrangement joins TRBV7-8 to TRBJ2-2; 13 bases line up with TRBD2. With 2 bases clipped from V and 2 bases from J, the junction kept 8 bases outside the gene matches. The germline V gene has CDR1 SGHVS and CDR2 FQNEAQ. The CDR3 length is 19 residues. CDR3 residues: CASSLPRTSGSINTGELFF. CDR3 sequence (DNA): TGTGCCAGCAGCTTACCAAGGACTAGCGGGAGTATCAACACCGGGGAGCTGTTTTTT.

The chain joins TRBV4-1 to TRBJ2-4, with 10 bases matching TRBD1. The junction had 12 bases not matched to a gene; V was cut back by 1 base and J by 0 bases. CDR1 and CDR2 (germline): MGHRA, YSYEKL. This CDR3 contains 20 residues. CDR3: CASSQGLLRTGGLAKNIQYF. As DNA, the CDR3 is TGCGCCAGCAGCCAAGGACTTCTTAGGACAGGGGGTTTAGCCAAAAACATTCAGTACTTC.

This chain links TRBV6-1 with TRBJ1-5; no firm D call. Germline values: CDR1 MNHNS, CDR2 SASEGT. The V end was cut by 2 bases, the J end by 2 bases, with 13 bases between. There are 16 residues in the CDR3. CDR3 residues: CASSEFQNMGNQPQHF. Here the CDR3 DNA reads TGTGCCAGCAGTGAATTTCAGAATATGGGCAATCAGCCCCAGCATTTT.

The V and J genes are TRBV5-4 and TRBJ1-4; 7 bases are shared with TRBD1. Germline trimming cut 4 bases from V and 7 bases from J; bases unmatched to any gene: 7. Germline V gene data show CDR1 as SGHNT and CDR2 as YYREEE (reference sequence). CDR3 size: 14 residues. The CDR3 spells CASSRSGGGEKLFF. The DNA of the CDR3 is TGTGCCAGCAGCCGGTCAGGGGGTGGTGAAAAACTGTTTTTT.

The genes are TRBV19 and TRBJ1-1; 7 bases agree with TRBD1. The CDR3 loop spans 19 amino acids. The V gene end was trimmed by 3 bases and the J gene end by 0 bases; junction bases not matched to a gene: 16. The V gene's germline CDR1 is LNHDA and CDR2 SQIVND (reference sequence). CDR3 nucleotides: TGTGCCAGTAGTATTCGGTTACCCCCTTCGACAGGGTTGAACACTGAAGCTTTCTTT. Its protein is CASSIRLPPSTGLNTEAFF.

V gene TRBV10-3 combines with J gene TRBJ2-3; 12 bases match TRBD2. Germline trimming cut 5 bases from V and 0 bases from J; bases unmatched to any gene: 9. From germline, CDR1 is ENHRY and CDR2 SYGVKD. The CDR3 runs 18 residues. The CDR3 DNA sequence: TGTGCCATCAGTACTAGCGGGGGGCGACTTCCTAGCACAGATACGCAGTATTTT. Its translation is CAISTSGGRLPSTDTQYF.

A word on this clone: The same CDR3 is also encoded by other DNA sequences in this sample. The chain carries TRBV6-5 and TRBJ1-4, with 8 bases identical to TRBD1. This CDR3 has 15 amino acids. The germline CDR1 and CDR2 sequences are MNHEY and SVGAGI. The V and J ends lost 2 bases and 8 bases, in that order; junction bases with no gene match: 7. As DNA, the CDR3 is TGTGCCAGCAGTTACCTTGGACAGGGCGACGAAAAACTGTTTTTT. Translation: CASSYLGQGDEKLFF.

The rearrangement uses TRBV14 and TRBJ2-1; 14 nucleotides align to TRBD2. Looked up from germline, CDR1 is SGHDN and CDR2 is FVKESK. The V gene end was trimmed by 0 bases and the J gene end by 3 bases; junction bases not matched to a gene: 13. The CDR3 consists of 21 residues. In nucleotides, the CDR3 is TGTGCCAGCAGCCAAGATCCCCGGACTAGCGGGAGGACACTATACTACAATGAGCAGTTCTTC. Its protein is CASSQDPRTSGRTLYYNEQFF.

The V and J genes are TRBV27 and TRBJ1-6; D may be TRBD1 (5 bases). CDR1 is MNHEY, CDR2 SMNVEV, per germline (reference sequence). Between the trimmed V and J ends, which lost 6 bases and 6 bases, there was a span of 21 bases. The CDR3 runs 17 residues. CDR3: CASSSNYGRALNSPLHF. In DNA form, the CDR3 reads TGTGCCAGCAGCTCCAATTACGGCAGGGCGCTTAATTCACCCCTCCACTTT.

The J gene is TRBJ2-7, the V gene TRBV18, with 14 nucleotides matching TRBD2. CDR3 length: 16 residues. Germline CDR1 reads KGHSH; CDR2 reads LQKENI. V shed 5 bases and J 2 bases; nucleotides not matched to a gene: 5. The CDR3 here is CASSGLAGGRTYEQYF. The CDR3 DNA reads TGTGCCAGCTCAGGACTAGCGGGGGGACGAACCTACGAGCAGTACTTC.

About this clone itself: A much larger clone differs by one base, so this may be a read error. The chain employs TRBV6-5 and TRBJ2-7, with D perhaps matching TRBD1 (5 bases). Germline V gene data show CDR1 as MNHEY and CDR2 as SVGAGI. The V end was cut by 5 bases, the J end by 9 bases, with 17 bases between. The CDR3 runs to 13 residues. DNA for the CDR3: TGTGCCAGCAGTACCCCCTGGGGCGACGGGCAGTACTTC. It translates to CASSTPWGDGQYF.

V and J are TRBV5-4 and TRBJ2-1; either TRBD1 or TRBD2 may supply D (6 bases each). Germline V CDR1 and CDR2: SGHNT, YYREEE (reference sequence). The V and J ends lost 0 bases and 8 bases respectively, with 18 bases between them. CDR3 length: 16 amino acids. The CDR3: CASSLAPGATIDEQFF. CDR3 sequence (DNA): TGTGCCAGCAGCTTGGCACCGGGGGCCACTATAGATGAGCAGTTCTTC.

Points on this clone: Other nucleotide sequences from this sample produce the same CDR3. This sequence joins TRBV7-9 and TRBJ1-2; D unclear. The V and J ends lost 4 bases and 6 bases respectively, with 18 bases between them. Germline lookup yields CDR1 SEHNR and CDR2 FQNEAQ (reference sequence). The CDR3 covers 15 residues. The DNA for the CDR3 is TGTGCCAGCAGCTCCATTCAGTTCCCTCTAGATGGCTACACCTTC. It translates to CASSSIQFPLDGYTF.

In DNA form, the CDR3 reads TGTGCCAGCAGTGTTAACCCCAGGGTCACTGAAGCTTTCTTT. It encodes CASSVNPRVTEAFF. This chain links TRBV2 with TRBJ1-1; maybe TRBD1 (5 bases). Germline V gene sequence: CDR1 SNHLY, CDR2 FYNNEI. The CDR3 has 14 residues. Between the trimmed V and J ends, which lost 4 bases and 4 bases, there was a span of 13 bases.

This clone has only one observation. The gene calls are TRBV19 and TRBJ1-5, with 7 bases that match TRBD1. This CDR3 spans 17 amino acids. Germline V gives CDR1 LNHDA, CDR2 SQIVND (reference sequence). V trimming: 3 bases; J trimming: 2 bases; junction bases outside the gene matches: 10. The CDR3 region is CASSILPTGNGNQPQHF. The CDR3 region has the DNA TGTGCCAGTAGTATTCTTCCGACAGGGAACGGCAATCAGCCCCAGCATTTT.

Remarks on this clone: Distinct nucleotide sequences in the sample also encode this CDR3. V and J are TRBV29-1 and TRBJ2-7, with D possibly TRBD2 on 5 matching bases. V was cut by 6 bases and J by 0 bases, with 9 bases left in between. CDR1 and CDR2 from the germline V gene are SQVTM and ANQGSEA. The CDR3 totals 12 residues. DNA of the CDR3: TGCAGCGTCAGAGGGCCCTCCTACGAGCAGTACTTC. Translated: CSVRGPSYEQYF.

This clone appeared a few times. The chain has TRBV7-2 and TRBJ2-3, with D tentatively TRBD2 (5 bases). Germline CDR1 and CDR2: SGHTA and FQGNSA. The CDR3 contains 14 residues. V lost 5 bases to trimming and J lost 5 bases, with 14 bases between them. CDR3: CASSPSYGEDTQYF. The DNA of the CDR3 is TGTGCCAGCAGCCCGTCGTACGGGGAAGATACGCAGTATTTT.

The chain employs TRBV29-1 and TRBJ2-1, with D unresolved. The CDR3 consists of 15 residues. Deletions cut 7 bases from V and 5 bases from J, with 21 bases between. The germline CDR1 and CDR2 sequences are SQVTM and ANQGSEA. The CDR3 DNA reads as TGCAGCGGCCTATTACCCCGTCCCGGGCACAATGAGCAGTTCTTC. Translation: CSGLLPRPGHNEQFF.

The chain recombines TRBV5-1 with TRBJ1-1; unclear D gene. Germline V gene data show CDR1 as SGHRS and CDR2 as YFSETQ. The ends were cut back, 0 bases at V and 7 bases at J, with 22 bases in the middle. This CDR3 has 17 amino acids. As DNA, the CDR3 is TGCGCCAGCAGCTTGGGGTGGCTAGTTGGGGATCTCATTGAAGCTTTCTTT. Protein: CASSLGWLVGDLIEAFF. Full variable domain (missing parts from reference TRBV5-1 and TRBJ1-1): KAGVTQTPRYLIKTRGQQVTLSCSPISGHRSVSWYQQTPGQGLQFLFEYFSETQRNKGNFPGRFSGRQFSNSRSEMNVSTLELGDSALYLCASSLGWLVGDLIEAFFGQGTRLTVV.